These T cell receptor beta chains were read from a single sample in a study of OX40 agonist ivuxolimab in advanced cancers. Libraries were prepared by immunoSEQ multiplex PCR; TCRdb keeps only in-frame clonotypes and omits some of them. The sample yields about 19,000 clones, 75% to 85% seen once. The starting material was CD4+ or CD8+ T cells sorted from blood, obtained in a trial of the OX40 agonist ivuxolimab. The receptors originated from an adult with an advanced solid tumor such as melanoma, head and neck, liver or kidney cancer. The CDR3 runs from the conserved cysteine through the conserved F or W. The order of the fields is D gene, J gene, clone size, V gene, CDR3 DNA, CDR3 protein. The D gene is left open where the match is weak. The size field is filled for only some rows; it gives once, few, many or a size class.

D gene: .; J gene: TRBJ1-1; clone size: few; V gene: TRBV7-9; CDR3 DNA: TGTGCCAGCAGCGTTAGCCCCAATGGGAACACTGAAGCTTTCTTT; CDR3 protein: CASSVSPNGNTEAFF
D gene: TRBD2; J gene: TRBJ2-3; clone size: .; V gene: TRBV29-1; CDR3 DNA: TGCAGCGTGGCTAGCGGGGGAGATACAGATACGCAGTATTTT; CDR3 protein: CSVASGGDTDTQYF
D gene: .; J gene: TRBJ1-1; clone size: .; V gene: TRBV7-8; CDR3 DNA: TGTGCCAGCAGCTTAGGGGTTTTCCAAATGGACACGGAAGCTTTCTTT; CDR3 protein: CASSLGVFQMDTEAFF
D gene: TRBD1; J gene: TRBJ2-1; clone size: .; V gene: TRBV7-9; CDR3 DNA: TGTGCCAGCAGCCCTACAGGGGATTTATACAATGAGCAGTTCTTC; CDR3 protein: CASSPTGDLYNEQFF
D gene: .; J gene: TRBJ1-3; clone size: .; V gene: TRBV4-1; CDR3 DNA: TGCGCCAGCAGCCAAGCGGGTCATCCTGTGGGGGGAAACACCATATATTTT; CDR3 protein: CASSQAGHPVGGNTIYF
D gene: .; J gene: TRBJ2-7; clone size: .; V gene: TRBV19; CDR3 DNA: TGTGCCAGTAGTATGGGGGGACCCTTTGGGAACGAGCAGTACTTC; CDR3 protein: CASSMGGPFGNEQYF
D gene: TRBD2; J gene: TRBJ2-1; clone size: .; V gene: TRBV6-5; CDR3 DNA: TGTGCCAGCAGCGGGGGGAACTCCTACAATGAGCAGTTCTTC; CDR3 protein: CASSGGNSYNEQFF
D gene: TRBD2; J gene: TRBJ2-3; clone size: .; V gene: TRBV14; CDR3 DNA: TGTGCCAGCGGACGAGCGGGGGGCCGGGATACGCAGTATTTT; CDR3 protein: CASGRAGGRDTQYF
D gene: .; J gene: TRBJ2-1; clone size: .; V gene: TRBV2; CDR3 DNA: TGTGCCAGCATGGAGAGGGGATTCTACAATGAGCAGTTCTTC; CDR3 protein: CASMERGFYNEQFF
D gene: .; J gene: TRBJ1-1; clone size: .; V gene: TRBV5-4; CDR3 DNA: TGTGCCAGCCGACGAGGGGACACTGAAGCTTTCTTT; CDR3 protein: CASRRGDTEAFF
D gene: .; J gene: TRBJ1-2; clone size: .; V gene: TRBV9; CDR3 DNA: TGTGCCAGCAGCGTAGGGGCGGATTTGTATGGCTACACCTTC; CDR3 protein: CASSVGADLYGYTF
D gene: .; J gene: TRBJ1-1; clone size: .; V gene: TRBV20-1; CDR3 DNA: TGCAGTGCTCCCTTGAACACTGAAGCTTTCTTT; CDR3 protein: CSAPLNTEAFF
D gene: .; J gene: TRBJ2-7; clone size: few; V gene: TRBV27; CDR3 DNA: TGTGCCAGCGGCCGACCCACCCCCTACGAGCAGTACTTC; CDR3 protein: CASGRPTPYEQYF
D gene: .; J gene: TRBJ1-1; clone size: .; V gene: TRBV6-5; CDR3 DNA: TGTGCCAGCAGTCCGGGGCTTGAAGCTTTCTTT; CDR3 protein: CASSPGLEAFF
D gene: .; J gene: TRBJ2-7; clone size: once; V gene: TRBV27; CDR3 DNA: TGTGCCAGCAGTTTCGACAACTCCTACGAGCAGTACTTC; CDR3 protein: CASSFDNSYEQYF
D gene: .; J gene: TRBJ1-1; clone size: .; V gene: TRBV7-6; CDR3 DNA: TGTGCCAGCAGCCACCGGGACATCTCCGACACTGAAGCTTTCTTT; CDR3 protein: CASSHRDISDTEAFF